This is a list of T cell receptor beta chains from one sample in a study of memory CD8 T cells in hepatitis C reinfection. Sequenced by immunoSEQ multiplex PCR; TCRdb stores in-frame clones only, minus some. The repertoire holds 35,000 to 50,000 clones, with 70% to 90% as singletons. Sequencing input: naive CD8+ T cells sorted from blood. Every receptor here comes from a man younger than 35 with hepatitis C virus infection. The CDR3 runs from the conserved cysteine through the conserved F or W. Each record gives: V gene, clone size, D gene, J gene, CDR3 protein, CDR3 DNA. D genes are given only for firm matches. The listing skips clone size in some rows; elsewhere it reads once, few, many or a size class.

>TRBV4-3|-|TRBD1|TRBJ1-1
CASSPGQDNTEAFF
TGCGCCAGCAGCCCCGGACAGGACAACACTGAAGCTTTCTTT
>TRBV29-1|-|TRBD1|TRBJ1-5
CSVPGQGTGSNQPQHF
TGCAGCGTTCCAGGACAGGGGACTGGTAGCAATCAGCCCCAGCATTTT
>TRBV19|-|TRBD2|TRBJ2-7
CASSLGTRGVYEQYF
TGTGCCAGTAGCCTCGGGACTAGGGGCGTCTACGAGCAGTACTTC
>TRBV5-6|-|TRBD2|TRBJ2-1
CASSLGGTSGRNEQFF
TGTGCCAGCAGCTTGGGGGGGACTAGCGGGAGGAATGAGCAGTTCTTC
>TRBV19|-|TRBD2|TRBJ2-3
CASRVAGGTDTQYF
TGTGCCAGTAGGGTAGCGGGGGGGACAGATACGCAGTATTTT
>TRBV7-6|-|TRBD1|TRBJ1-3
CASSLLQGAEGDTIYF
TGTGCCAGCAGCCTACTTCAGGGGGCCGAGGGAGACACCATATATTTT
>TRBV27|-|-|TRBJ2-5
CASSPGVGGFETQYF
TGTGCCAGCAGTCCGGGTGTAGGGGGATTTGAGACCCAGTACTTC
>TRBV27|-|-|TRBJ1-2
CASSFGGANGYTF
TGTGCCAGCAGTTTTGGGGGGGCTAATGGCTACACCTTC
>TRBV9|-|-|TRBJ2-3
CASSPDGYSDTQYF
TGTGCCAGCAGCCCCGACGGGTACTCAGATACGCAGTATTTT
>TRBV9|-|-|TRBJ2-6
CASSTPGRGIGGANVLTF
TGTGCCAGCAGCACTCCCGGGAGAGGGATAGGGGGGGCCAACGTCCTGACTTTC
>TRBV7-8|-|TRBD1|TRBJ1-5
CASSSPGDSVDQPQHF
TGTGCCAGCAGCTCACCGGGGGACAGCGTCGATCAGCCCCAGCATTTT
>TRBV13|-|TRBD1|TRBJ2-1
CASSDRGNEQFF
TGTGCCAGCAGCGACAGGGGTAATGAGCAGTTCTTC
>TRBV2|-|TRBD1|TRBJ1-6
CASSTGTGRSPLHF
TGTGCCAGCAGTACCGGGACAGGGAGGTCACCCCTCCACTTT
>TRBV12-5|-|-|TRBJ2-5
CASGSLDYPGRETQYF
TGTGCTAGTGGTTCCCTCGACTACCCGGGGAGAGAGACCCAGTACTTC
>TRBV19|-|-|TRBJ1-1
CASSISDEAPEAFF
TGTGCCAGTAGCATCTCGGATGAGGCCCCTGAAGCTTTCTTT
>TRBV4-1|-|TRBD2|TRBJ2-2
CASSQRVLAGTGELFF
TGCGCCAGCAGCCAGAGGGTACTAGCGGGGACCGGGGAGCTGTTTTTT
>TRBV6-4|-|-|TRBJ1-2
CASSGGRGDGYTF
TGTGCCAGCAGCGGGGGGAGAGGGGACGGCTACACCTTC
>TRBV27|-|TRBD1|TRBJ2-7
CASSRDSSYEQYF
TGTGCCAGTAGCCGGGACAGCTCCTACGAGCAGTACTTC
>TRBV5-5|few|TRBD2|TRBJ2-7
CASSFRTSFYEQYF
TGTGCCAGCAGCTTCCGGACTAGTTTCTACGAGCAGTACTTC
>TRBV7-9|-|-|TRBJ2-5
CASSWGQGSQETQYF
TGTGCCAGCAGCTGGGGGCAGGGCAGCCAAGAGACCCAGTACTTC
>TRBV13|once|TRBD2|TRBJ2-7
CASSSSGAPYEQYF
TGTGCCAGCAGTTCTAGCGGAGCCCCCTACGAGCAGTACTTC
>TRBV4-1|-|-|TRBJ1-1
CASSQDPGGVGTEAFF
TGCGCCAGCAGCCAAGATCCGGGGGGGGTCGGCACTGAAGCTTTCTTT
>TRBV4-1|-|TRBD1|TRBJ1-2
CASSQGVMGQGNYGYTF
TGCGCCAGCAGCCAAGGGGTCATGGGACAGGGCAATTATGGCTACACCTTC
>TRBV7-9|-|TRBD1|TRBJ1-2
CASSLVGTGDGYTF
TGTGCCAGCAGCTTAGTGGGGACAGGGGATGGCTACACCTTC
>TRBV7-9|-|TRBD2|TRBJ2-1
CASSLLAGGMDEQFF
TGTGCCAGCAGCTTATTAGCGGGAGGGATGGATGAGCAGTTCTTC
>TRBV7-9|few|-|TRBJ1-2
CASSLQGSYGYTF
TGTGCCAGCAGCTTACAGGGAAGCTATGGCTACACCTTC
>TRBV19|-|-|TRBJ2-6
CASSIGGIGANVLTF
TGTGCCAGTAGTATAGGAGGGATTGGGGCCAACGTCCTGACTTTC
>TRBV25-1|-|TRBD1|TRBJ1-1
CASSDSGTGGSEAFF
TGTGCCAGCAGTGACTCCGGGACAGGGGGGAGTGAAGCTTTCTTT
>TRBV9|-|-|TRBJ2-3
CASSASADTQYF
TGTGCCAGCAGCGCTAGCGCAGATACGCAGTATTTT
>TRBV6-5|-|-|TRBJ2-2
CASSYGQGGGELFF
TGTGCCAGCAGTTACGGGCAGGGTGGGGGGGAGCTGTTTTTT
>TRBV27|few|TRBD2|TRBJ2-3
CASSSWGGEADTQYF
TGTGCCAGCAGTTCATGGGGGGGTGAGGCAGATACGCAGTATTTT
>TRBV10-2|-|TRBD2|TRBJ2-4
CASSEWAAGVLDF
TGCGCCAGCAGTGAGTGGGCCGCGGGGGTCTTAGACTTC
>TRBV5-1|once|-|TRBJ1-2
CASKMLGGSSRDGYTF
TGCGCCAGCAAAATGCTTGGGGGGTCCTCACGGGATGGCTACACCTTC
>TRBV7-8|-|-|TRBJ2-1
CASSPGMGQGYGEQFF
TGTGCCAGCAGCCCGGGTATGGGGCAGGGGTATGGGGAGCAGTTCTTC
>TRBV5-4|-|TRBD1|TRBJ1-6
CASTMTGNNSPLHF
TGTGCCAGCACCATGACAGGGAATAATTCACCCCTCCACTTT
>TRBV11-2|-|-|TRBJ2-7
CASSSVDRNSYEQYF
TGTGCCAGCAGTTCCGTCGACAGGAACTCCTACGAGCAGTACTTC
>TRBV5-5|few|-|TRBJ1-4
CASSLAWGGSEKLFF
TGTGCCAGCAGCTTGGCCTGGGGGGGTAGTGAAAAACTGTTTTTT
>TRBV29-1|-|TRBD2|TRBJ2-1
CSGRLAGSYNEQFF
TGCAGCGGTCGACTAGCGGGCTCCTACAATGAGCAGTTCTTC
>TRBV7-2|-|-|TRBJ1-3
CASSQDTSSGNTIYF
TGTGCCAGCAGCCAGGACACAAGCTCTGGAAACACCATATATTTT
>TRBV5-4|-|-|TRBJ1-5
CASSLWGGNQPQHF
TGTGCCAGCAGCCTTTGGGGGGGCAATCAGCCCCAGCATTTT
>TRBV7-9|-|TRBD2|TRBJ2-1
CASSGLAGGFNEQFF
TGTGCCAGCAGCGGACTAGCGGGAGGGTTCAATGAGCAGTTCTTC
>TRBV11-2|-|TRBD2|TRBJ2-5
CASSPVGLAVHETQYF
TGTGCCAGCAGCCCCGTAGGACTAGCGGTCCATGAGACCCAGTACTTC
>TRBV6-5|-|TRBD2|TRBJ2-1
CASSPLAGAYNEQFF
TGTGCCAGCAGTCCGCTAGCGGGGGCCTACAATGAGCAGTTCTTC
>TRBV19|-|TRBD1|TRBJ1-5
CATRTGSQPQHF
TGTGCCACCCGGACAGGGAGTCAGCCCCAGCATTTT
>TRBV11-2|-|-|TRBJ2-3
CASSPASWAPTQYF
TGTGCCAGCAGCCCAGCAAGTTGGGCGCCTACGCAGTATTTT
>TRBV7-9|-|-|TRBJ2-5
CASSFWDTRGGETQYF
TGTGCCAGCAGCTTTTGGGACACCCGAGGGGGAGAGACCCAGTACTTC
>TRBV27|-|-|TRBJ1-4
CAVGHQNEKLFF
TGTGCCGTGGGACACCAGAATGAAAAACTGTTTTTT
>TRBV13|-|TRBD1|TRBJ2-5
CASSSEGQGIKETQYF
TGTGCCAGCAGCTCTGAAGGACAGGGAATAAAGGAGACCCAGTACTTC
>TRBV11-3|-|TRBD2|TRBJ2-3
CASSLGTSGTDTQYF
TGTGCCAGCAGCTTAGGGACTAGCGGCACAGATACGCAGTATTTT
>TRBV5-4|-|TRBD2|TRBJ2-1
CASSFLAGVVYNEQFF
TGTGCCAGCAGCTTCCTAGCGGGAGTGGTGTACAATGAGCAGTTCTTC
>TRBV6-5|few|TRBD2|TRBJ2-7
CASSKGTSDSYEQYF
TGTGCCAGCAGTAAAGGGACTAGCGACTCCTACGAGCAGTACTTC
>TRBV11-2|-|-|TRBJ2-3
CASSLGPRDTDTQYF
TGTGCCAGCAGCTTAGGCCCCAGGGACACAGATACGCAGTATTTT
>TRBV29-1|-|TRBD2|TRBJ2-7
CSVDDGGGENYEQYF
TGCAGCGTTGATGACGGGGGAGGGGAAAACTACGAGCAGTACTTC
>TRBV4-1|once|TRBD2|TRBJ2-1
CASSEKAGGKNEQFF
TGCGCCAGCAGCGAGAAAGCGGGAGGGAAGAATGAGCAGTTCTTC
>TRBV14|-|-|TRBJ1-2
CASSQDVRNVLTGDGYTF
TGTGCCAGCAGCCAAGACGTCCGTAACGTTTTGACAGGTGATGGCTACACCTTC
>TRBV9|-|-|TRBJ2-2
CANPGGTGELFF
TGTGCCAACCCCGGTGGCACCGGGGAGCTGTTTTTT
>TRBV5-6|-|-|TRBJ1-1
CANPGVKGTEAFF
TGTGCCAATCCAGGCGTGAAAGGCACTGAAGCTTTCTTT
>TRBV27|-|TRBD1|TRBJ2-7
CASSLWDSSYEQYF
TGTGCCAGCAGTTTATGGGACAGTTCCTACGAGCAGTACTTC
>TRBV28|-|TRBD2|TRBJ2-3
CASSLASGRTDTQYF
TGTGCCAGCAGTTTGGCTAGCGGGAGGACAGATACGCAGTATTTT